Below are 31 T cell receptor beta chains sequenced from a single sample in a study of blood T cell repertoires in COVID-19. Produced via immunoSEQ multiplex PCR; TCRdb's table is partial and in-frame only. The data hold 160,000 or so clones, with roughly 75% observed a single time. The sequenced material came from peripheral blood. Source of these receptors: a man aged 70-80 years with active or convalescent COVID-19.

The chain uses TRBV5-5 and TRBJ2-2, with a tentative D call TRBD1 (8 bases). Germline V gives CDR1 SGHKS, CDR2 YYEKEE (reference sequence). The CDR3 is 17 residues long. Trimming took off 4 bases at V and 3 bases at J, with 19 bases between the two ends. The CDR3 region is CASSDVTGGGYTGELFF. DNA of the CDR3: TGTGCCAGCAGCGATGTCACAGGGGGGGGTTACACCGGGGAGCTGTTTTTT.

This chain joins TRBV5-1 and TRBJ1-4, with D perhaps TRBD1 (5 bases). Trimming took off 4 bases at V and 3 bases at J, with 10 bases between the two ends. The CDR3 length is 14 residues. Per germline, CDR1 SGHRS and CDR2 YFSETQ. CDR3 in amino acids: CASSASGANEKLFF. The CDR3 DNA reads TGCGCCAGCAGCGCGTCGGGGGCTAATGAAAAACTGTTTTTT.

This clone was recorded only once. The chain carries TRBV2 and TRBJ2-3; possibly TRBD1 for D (6 bases). The CDR3 contains 14 residues. Trimming pared 7 bases from V and 5 bases from J, leaving 16 bases between. Germline V gene sequence: CDR1 SNHLY, CDR2 FYNNEI. DNA of the CDR3: TGTGCCAGCACAGACAGGAAGGAAAGAGATACGCAGTATTTT. This sequence encodes CASTDRKERDTQYF.

The chain recombines TRBV6-7 with TRBJ2-7; D may be TRBD1 (5 bases). TRBV6-7 is an open reading frame whose function is uncertain. CDR3 size: 15 residues. Deletions cut 6 bases from V and 5 bases from J, with 20 bases between. The CDR3 DNA sequence: TGTGCCAGCAGCCACGACTCTCCCAGGGCGAACGAGCAGTACTTC. It specifies CASSHDSPRANEQYF.

This clone has more than one count but fewer than ten. CDR3 region: CASSQPNGRPQHF. As DNA, the CDR3 is TGTGCCAGCAGCCAACCAAACGGTCGGCCCCAGCATTTT. The chain recombines TRBV7-2 with TRBJ1-5; D uncertain. The CDR3 is 13 amino acids. V was clipped by 5 bases and J by 9 bases, with 14 bases between them. Germline CDR1 reads SGHTA; CDR2 reads FQGNSA. Full variable domain (rest looked up from reference TRBV7-2 and TRBJ1-5): GAGVSQSPSNKVTEKGKDVELRCDPISGHTALYWYRQSLGQGLEFLIYFQGNSAPDKSGLPSDRFSAERTGGSVSTLTIQRTQQEDSAVYLCASSQPNGRPQHFGDGTRLSIL.

This clone was recorded only once. The gene calls are TRBV11-3 and TRBJ2-1, with a weak D call TRBD2 (6 bases). Trimming removed 1 base at V and 9 bases at J, with 7 bases between. Germline assignment: CDR1 SGHNT and CDR2 YENEEA. This CDR3 is built from 12 residues. CDR3: CASSLGGGEQFF. CDR3 sequence (DNA): TGTGCCAGCAGCTTAGGGGGAGGTGAGCAGTTCTTC. Full variable domain (outside the CDR3, taken from reference TRBV11-3 and TRBJ2-1): EAGVVQSPRYKIIEKKQPVAFWCNPISGHNTLYWYLQNLGQGPELLIRYENEEAVDDSQLPKDRFSAERLKGVDSTLKIQPAELGDSAVYLCASSLGGGEQFFGPGTRLTVL.

The rearrangement uses TRBV3-1 (or the pseudogene TRBV3-2) and TRBJ2-3; 9 bases match TRBD2. Unmatched junction bases numbered 18, after V lost 0 bases and J lost 2 bases. The length of the CDR3 is 21 residues. In germline, CDR1 is LGHDT, CDR2 YNNKEL (reference sequence). This CDR3 reads CASSQDWPSGIYTRTTDTQYF. The DNA for the CDR3 is TGTGCCAGCAGCCAAGACTGGCCTAGCGGGATCTACACGCGGACCACAGATACGCAGTATTTT.

This clone was recorded only once. The rearrangement uses TRBV9 and TRBJ1-4; 10 bases fit TRBD1. Trimming cost V 2 bases and J 0 bases; bases outside gene matches: 7. The CDR3 sequence is 18 residues long. Germline V CDR1 and CDR2: SGDLS, YYNGEE. CDR3 sequence reads: CASSVAGTGAATNEKLFF. The CDR3 DNA sequence: TGTGCCAGCAGCGTGGCCGGGACAGGGGCTGCAACTAATGAAAAACTGTTTTTT.

V usage is TRBV5-1 and J usage is TRBJ1-1, with 7 bases lining up with TRBD1. The CDR3 covers 15 residues. From germline, CDR1 is SGHRS and CDR2 YFSETQ. V dropped 4 bases and J dropped 0; count of bases not matched to a gene: 6. CDR3 loop: CASSTGTAMNTEAFF. In DNA, the CDR3 is TGCGCCAGCAGCACAGGGACAGCAATGAACACTGAAGCTTTCTTT.

This chain links TRBV18 with TRBJ2-7; D may be TRBD1 (5 bases). The CDR3 contains 15 residues. The V end was cut by 2 bases, the J end by 4 bases, with 15 bases between. CDR1 is KGHSH, CDR2 LQKENI, per germline. CDR3 loop: CASSPDPGPRYEQYF. CDR3 nucleotides: TGTGCCAGCTCACCAGATCCAGGGCCACGTTACGAGCAGTACTTC.

This clone was recorded once. This sample includes further DNA sequences coding for the same CDR3. The genes are TRBV5-1 and TRBJ2-7; possibly TRBD1 for D (6 bases). Deletions cut 0 bases from V and 4 bases from J, with 11 bases between. There are 14 residues in the CDR3. The germline gives CDR1 SGHRS, CDR2 YFSETQ. CDR3 loop: CASSLGSQGYEQYF. CDR3 nucleotides: TGCGCCAGCAGCTTGGGCAGCCAGGGGTACGAGCAGTACTTC.

The table lists this clone with a count of one. The chain combines TRBV4-1 with TRBJ2-3; maybe TRBD1 (5 bases). There are 15 residues in the CDR3. Trimming took 0 bases from V and 2 from J, leaving 9 bases between them. CDR1 and CDR2 from the germline V gene are MGHRA and YSYEKL. CDR3 region: CASSQEGANTDTQYF. CDR3 DNA: TGCGCCAGCAGCCAAGAAGGGGCTAACACAGATACGCAGTATTTT.

J is TRBJ2-2 and V is TRBV12-5; TRBD1 aligns across 11 bases. The CDR3 spans 16 residues. Germline assignment: CDR1 LGHNT and CDR2 FRNRAP. With 5 bases clipped from V and 2 bases from J, the junction kept 4 bases outside the gene matches. The CDR3 is CASGQWTGGNTGELFF. CDR3 DNA: TGTGCTAGTGGTCAATGGACAGGGGGCAACACCGGGGAGCTGTTTTTT.

In this sample, this clone turned up once. J is TRBJ2-1 and V is TRBV11-2; no definite D call. The CDR3 totals 13 residues. V shed 4 bases and J shed 6 bases, with 10 bases lying between them. Germline CDR1 is SGHAT and CDR2 is FQNNGV. In nucleotides, the CDR3 is TGTGCCAGCAGCTCAGGCTTTCTCAATGAGCAGTTCTTC. Translated, it gives CASSSGFLNEQFF.

V is TRBV6-2 or TRBV6-3 and J is TRBJ2-6, with 10 bases that match TRBD1. This CDR3 comprises 19 residues. Germline V CDR1 and CDR2: MNHEY, SVGEGT. The V segment lost 2 bases and the J segment 0 bases; nucleotides outside the gene matches: 7. The CDR3 is CASSYPRTGGISGANVLTF. The CDR3, as DNA: TGTGCCAGCAGTTACCCACGGACAGGGGGGATCTCTGGGGCCAACGTCCTGACTTTC.

The chain links TRBV19 to TRBJ2-3, with 10 nucleotides matching TRBD1. The CDR3 sequence is 13 residues long. Germline values: CDR1 LNHDA, CDR2 SQIVND (reference sequence). J gave up 3 bases and V 9 bases, and 3 bases lay outside the gene matches. The CDR3 DNA follows: TGTGCCAGCGGGACAGGGGTAACAGATACGCAGTATTTT. Its protein product is CASGTGVTDTQYF.

The chain joins TRBV2 to TRBJ1-6; D gene uncertain. CDR1 is SNHLY, CDR2 FYNNEI, per germline. V dropped 2 bases and J dropped 10 bases, with 9 bases sitting between them. CDR3 size: 13 residues. CDR3 region: CASSESRVSPLHF. The CDR3, as DNA: TGTGCCAGCAGTGAAAGTAGAGTCTCACCCCTCCACTTT.

The chain is built from TRBV12-5 and TRBJ1-2, with TRBD1 as a possible D gene (5 bases). Germline CDR1 and CDR2: LGHNT and FRNRAP. V dropped 5 bases and J dropped 2 bases, with 15 bases sitting between them. The CDR3 is 15 amino acids. The CDR3 DNA reads as TGTGCTAGTGGTCCGGGGGAGTGGCCCAACTATGGCTACACCTTC. This codes for CASGPGEWPNYGYTF.

CDR3 protein: CASSIRGGEETQYF. The CDR3 DNA reads TGTGCCAGCAGCATTAGGGGAGGGGAGGAGACCCAGTACTTC. The V gene is TRBV5-4, the J gene TRBJ2-5, with TRBD2 matching over 7 bases. V dropped 4 bases and J dropped 5; count of bases not matched to a gene: 8. In germline, CDR1 is SGHNT, CDR2 YYREEE (reference sequence). The CDR3 has 14 residues.

The rearrangement joins TRBV5-1 to TRBJ1-1; a weak D match, TRBD1 (6 bases). Trimming removed 4 bases from V and 6 bases from J, with 19 bases in between. The CDR3 runs to 15 residues. The germline gives CDR1 SGHRS, CDR2 YFSETQ. The CDR3 loop is CASSRGALRGSEAFF. CDR3 coding DNA: TGCGCCAGCAGCCGTGGGGCGCTCAGGGGATCTGAAGCTTTCTTT.

The chain links TRBV30 to TRBJ1-5, with D possibly TRBD1 on 6 matching bases. The CDR3 is 17 amino acids. The germline gives CDR1 GTSNPN, CDR2 SVGIG (reference sequence). Trimming cost V 1 base and J 5 bases, with 21 bases left between them. As DNA, the CDR3 is TGTGCCTGGAGTGAGGCCGGACAGTCTATTTCGGATCAGCCCCAGCATTTT. Its translation: CAWSEAGQSISDQPQHF.

This clone has only a few counts. The V and J genes are TRBV3-1 (or the pseudogene TRBV3-2) and TRBJ2-7; D is unclear. Germline V gene data show CDR1 as LGHDT and CDR2 as YNNKEL (reference sequence). V was trimmed by 0 bases and J by 2 bases, leaving 17 bases between them. This CDR3 has 17 residues. CDR3 sequence reads: CASSQDPLGGTTYEQYF. Here the CDR3 DNA reads TGTGCCAGCAGCCAAGATCCCCTCGGCGGTACCACCTACGAGCAGTACTTC.

The chain joins TRBV6-5 to TRBJ1-2, with TRBD1 matching 7 bases. V shed 2 bases and J 11 bases; nucleotides not matched to a gene: 8. CDR3 length: 13 residues. CDR1 is MNHEY and CDR2 is SVGAGI in the germline V gene. The CDR3 here is CASSYRRDSPYTF. CDR3 in DNA: TGTGCCAGCAGTTACAGAAGGGACAGCCCTTACACCTTC.

This clone was observed a single time. CDR3 DNA: TGCGCCAGCAGTCGGGACAGACCTATTTACGAGCAGTACTTC. This codes for CASSRDRPIYEQYF. The chain recombines TRBV5-1 with TRBJ2-7; the match to TRBD1 covers 7 bases. Germline trimming cut 5 bases from V and 4 bases from J; bases unmatched to any gene: 9. Germline CDR1 reads SGHRS; CDR2 reads YFSETQ. This CDR3 spans 14 amino acids.

This chain connects TRBV3-1 (or the pseudogene TRBV3-2) to TRBJ2-5; possibly TRBD1 for D (6 bases). V was shortened by 7 bases and J by 5 bases, with 20 bases between the two germline ends. This CDR3 is 15 amino acids long. Germline values: CDR1 LGHDT, CDR2 YNNKEL (reference sequence). CDR3 nucleotides: TGTGCCAGCATACTAGGACAGTCTTATAGGGAGACCCAGTACTTC. It specifies CASILGQSYRETQYF.

The V gene is TRBV4-1, the J gene TRBJ2-2, with TRBD2 identical over 9 bases. The CDR3 loop spans 18 amino acids. Germline assignment: CDR1 MGHRA and CDR2 YSYEKL. Trimming at V came to 3 bases and at J to 3 bases, leaving 11 bases not matched to a gene. The CDR3 loop reads CASSQLAFVAGDTGELFF. The CDR3 DNA reads TGCGCCAGCAGCCAGTTAGCATTCGTAGCGGGGGACACCGGGGAGCTGTTTTTT.

V and J are TRBV2 and TRBJ1-2; D is possibly TRBD1 (5 bases). The germline V gene has CDR1 SNHLY and CDR2 FYNNEI. The CDR3 spans 14 residues. V was cut by 5 bases and J by 8 bases, with 18 bases left in between. For the CDR3, the DNA is TGTGCCAGCAGTTTCTCGGGACTCCGGGAAGGCTACACCTTC. This codes for CASSFSGLREGYTF. Complete variable domain (other parts from reference TRBV2 and TRBJ1-2): EPEVTQTPSHQVTQMGQEVILRCVPISNHLYFYWYRQILGQKVEFLVSFYNNEISEKSEIFDDQFSVERPDGSNFTLKIRSTKLEDSAMYFCASSFSGLREGYTFGSGTRLTVV.

Turning to this clone: Germline and junction disagree at one end, which may indicate a read error. This chain links TRBV5-1 with TRBJ2-1; 7 positions agree with TRBD1. CDR3 size: 15 residues. CDR1 SGHRS and CDR2 YFSETQ come from the germline V gene. The CDR3 reads CASSLTGQSYNEQLF. DNA for the CDR3: TGCGCCAGCAGCTTAACGGGACAGAGTTACAATGAGCAGCTCTTC.

The table lists this clone with a few counts. The chain employs TRBV11-2 and TRBJ1-6; D is perhaps TRBD1 (5 bases). The CDR3 has 15 amino acids. V shed 3 bases and J shed 7 bases, with 13 bases lying between them. CDR1 is SGHAT and CDR2 is FQNNGV in the germline V gene. CDR3 protein: CASSFRSGRNSPLHF. CDR3 nucleotides: TGTGCCAGCAGCTTTAGGTCAGGGCGCAATTCACCCCTCCACTTT.

The chain couples TRBV5-1 to TRBJ1-1; a weak D match, TRBD1 (5 bases). V lost 6 bases, J lost 1 base, and 13 bases lay in between. Looked up from germline, CDR1 is SGHRS and CDR2 is YFSETQ. The CDR3 spans 14 residues. CDR3: CASTLGAANTEAFF. The CDR3 DNA reads as TGCGCCAGCACCCTTGGGGCAGCGAACACTGAAGCTTTCTTT.

The V gene is TRBV7-4, the J gene TRBJ2-3, with 9 bases aligning to TRBD2. The ends lost 5 bases at V and 1 base at J; junction bases unmatched: 16. CDR3 size: 19 residues. Germline V gene sequence: CDR1 SGHVT, CDR2 SQSDAQ. CDR3 sequence: CASSPGRREGRSGTDTQYF. The CDR3, as DNA: TGTGCCAGCAGCCCGGGGCGGCGGGAGGGCCGGTCTGGCACAGATACGCAGTATTTT.